This T cell receptor (beta chain) originates from a study of vaccination and CD4 T cells after COVID-19. Overall study context: Participants were given two doses of BNT162b2 or mRNA-1273 vaccine.

An Oncomine TCR Beta short-read assay was used to sequence the DNA from cultured CD4+ T cells. TCRdb ran MiXCR on the PCR reads and lists one entry per CDR3 protein. The sample includes 4,000 to 6,000 distinct CDR3 sequences, about 40% seen only once; the top ten take about 40%. Comments on this clonotype: No antigen is known for it.

Trimming shortened V by 7 bases and J by 6 bases, and 10 bases separated the two germline ends. The CDR3 has 13 residues. Germline V gene sequence: CDR1 SNHLY, CDR2 FYNNEI. Treatment specified: approximately 11-day PBMC culture with coronavirus spike peptide pools or control peptides (ViraFEST assay). With roughly 10 ug/ml peptide pools and roughly 9.2 IU/ml IL-2, PBMCs were cultured at approximately 2 million per well. Half-medium changes with fresh IL-2 medium occurred on days 3 and 7. This chain connects TRBV2 to TRBJ1-6; D unclear. Sample: CD4+ T cells from blood, cultured in vitro, taken after SARS-CoV-2 vaccination. This TCR was sampled from a human donor who had recovered from COVID-19. The CDR3 protein is CASIYGTNSPLHF. In nucleotides, the CDR3 is TGTGCCAGCATATACGGAACTAATTCACCCCTCCACTTT.